The 23 T cell receptor beta chains below all came from one sample that was sequenced in a study of shared clonotypes between healthy human individuals. Only in-frame clones appear in the TCRdb table, and some are missing; sequencing was by immunoSEQ multiplex PCR. The sample holds roughly 2.4 million clones, almost 96% seen once. The specimen sequenced was naive CD4+ T cells sorted from blood. Subset meaning: CD45RA+ positively selected. These receptors were collected from a young man in good health.

As concerns this clone: This same CDR3 is encoded by further DNA sequences in the sample. This rearrangement joins TRBV10-3 to TRBJ2-5; D is perhaps TRBD2 (5 bases). Germline V lookup: CDR1 ENHRY, CDR2 SYGVKD. The CDR3 runs 14 residues. Trimming shortened V by 3 bases and J by 5 bases, and 13 bases separated the two germline ends. The CDR3 DNA sequence: TGTGCCATCAGTGATGGACGGGGTGGCGAGACCCAGTACTTC. This gives the protein CAISDGRGGETQYF.

CDR3 protein: CASRPGGGISPLHF. The DNA for the CDR3 is TGTGCCAGCAGACCAGGGGGTGGGATATCACCCCTCCACTTT. The J gene is TRBJ1-6, the V gene TRBV6-5, with TRBD1 identical over 7 bases. The CDR3 covers 14 residues. V lost 6 bases to trimming and J lost 10 bases; unmatched junction nucleotides: 9. Germline loops: CDR1 MNHEY, CDR2 SVGAGI.

The V and J genes are TRBV5-6 and TRBJ2-7, with D perhaps TRBD1 (5 bases). Germline lookup yields CDR1 SGHDT and CDR2 YYEEEE. The CDR3 spans 13 residues. The V end was cut by 1 base, the J end by 5 bases, with 10 bases between. CDR3 amino acids: CASSLRGFNEQYF. CDR3 DNA: TGTGCCAGCAGCTTGAGGGGTTTCAACGAGCAGTACTTC.

This chain joins TRBV2 and TRBJ1-5; tentative D call: TRBD1 (5 bases). In germline, CDR1 is SNHLY, CDR2 FYNNEI. V dropped 2 bases and J dropped 11 bases, with 19 bases sitting between them. The length of the CDR3 is 15 residues. This CDR3 is CASSEKSLGAGAQHF. The CDR3 bases are TGTGCCAGCAGTGAAAAGTCCTTAGGGGCGGGAGCCCAGCATTTT. The full variable domain, its missing parts supplied by reference TRBV2 and TRBJ1-5, is EPEVTQTPSHQVTQMGQEVILRCVPISNHLYFYWYRQILGQKVEFLVSFYNNEISEKSEIFDDQFSVERPDGSNFTLKIRSTKLEDSAMYFCASSEKSLGAGAQHFGDGTRLSIL.

The chain's CDR3 is CASSAGVSSETQYF. DNA of the CDR3: TGTGCCAGCAGCGCAGGGGTCTCCTCGGAGACCCAGTACTTC. J is TRBJ2-5 and V is TRBV27; D perhaps matches TRBD1 (6 bases). There are 14 residues in the CDR3. V shed 6 bases and J shed 5 bases, with 16 bases lying between them. Germline loops: CDR1 MNHEY, CDR2 SMNVEV (reference sequence).

V and J are TRBV28 and TRBJ2-1; 8 bases fit TRBD2. The CDR3 has 16 amino acids. CDR1 and CDR2 from the germline V gene are MDHEN and SYDVKM. The junction had 7 bases not matched to a gene; V was cut back by 6 bases and J by 0 bases. The CDR3: CASRTERGSSYNEQFF. DNA of the CDR3: TGTGCCAGCAGGACAGAGCGGGGGAGCTCCTACAATGAGCAGTTCTTC. Together with reference TRBV28 and TRBJ2-1, the CDR3 gives the full variable domain: DVKVTQSSRYLVKRTGEKVFLECVQDMDHENMFWYRQDPGLGLRLIYFSYDVKMKEKGDIPEGYSVSREKKERFSLILESASTNQTSMYLCASRTERGSSYNEQFFGPGTRLTVL.

The V gene is TRBV19, the J gene TRBJ2-2, with a weak D call TRBD1 (5 bases). Trimming took 5 bases from V and 4 from J, leaving 14 bases between them. This CDR3 spans 15 amino acids. Germline CDR1 reads LNHDA; CDR2 reads SQIVND (reference sequence). As DNA, the CDR3 is TGTGCCAGTAGTCCAAAGGGGTTAAGCACCGGGGAGCTGTTTTTT. Translated, it gives CASSPKGLSTGELFF.

This clone was seen a few times. V usage is TRBV21-1 and J usage is TRBJ2-7. TRBV21-1 is a pseudogene segment. The CDR3 is made up of 10 amino acids. In nucleotides, the CDR3 is TGTGCCAGCGGGGGCTACGAGCAGTACTTC. Amino acid sequence: CASGGYEQYF.

This rearrangement joins TRBV7-8 to TRBJ1-3; a weak D match, TRBD1 (6 bases). Trimming took 5 bases from V and 4 from J, leaving 12 bases between them. From germline, CDR1 is SGHVS and CDR2 FQNEAQ. The length of the CDR3 is 14 residues. The CDR3 bases are TGTGCCAGCAGCAATACGGACAGCGGAAACACCATATATTTT. This translates into CASSNTDSGNTIYF.

The rearrangement links TRBV18 to TRBJ2-5, with 9 positions matching TRBD1. V trimming: 3 bases; J trimming: 5 bases; junction bases outside the gene matches: 4. The CDR3 covers 14 residues. The germline CDR1 and CDR2 sequences are KGHSH and LQKENI. The CDR3 is CASSPRDREETQYF. CDR3 bases: TGTGCCAGCTCACCCCGGGACAGGGAGGAGACCCAGTACTTC. The full variable domain, its missing parts supplied by reference TRBV18 and TRBJ2-5, is NAGVMQNPRHLVRRRGQEARLRCSPMKGHSHVYWYRQLPEEGLKFMVYLQKENIIDESGMPKERFSAEFPKEGPSILRIQQVVRGDSAAYFCASSPRDREETQYFGPGTRLLVL.

The chain joins TRBV6-1 to TRBJ1-6; a possible D gene is TRBD1 (5 bases). V gave up 1 base and J gave up 11 bases, with 12 bases separating them. Germline V gene data show CDR1 as MNHNS and CDR2 as SASEGT. This CDR3 has 14 amino acids. CDR3 loop: CASSEESGFPPLHF. The DNA for the CDR3 is TGTGCCAGCAGTGAAGAGTCAGGGTTTCCACCCCTCCACTTT.

This rearrangement joins TRBV6-5 to TRBJ2-3, with no clear D. The V gene's germline CDR1 is MNHEY and CDR2 SVGAGI. Deletions cut 0 bases from V and 1 base from J, with 8 bases between. This CDR3 is 15 amino acids long. The CDR3 reads CASSYSDKRTDTQYF. The DNA of the CDR3 is TGTGCCAGCAGTTACTCCGACAAACGCACAGATACGCAGTATTTT.

The rearrangement uses TRBV28 and TRBJ2-5, with 15 bases aligning to TRBD2. Germline V lookup: CDR1 MDHEN, CDR2 SYDVKM. This CDR3 region has 18 residues. Unmatched junction bases numbered 12, after V lost 5 bases and J lost 5 bases. The CDR3 DNA follows: TGTGCCAGCAGTCCCGCCGGACTAGCGGGGGGGCAGTGGGAGACCCAGTACTTC. Amino acid sequence: CASSPAGLAGGQWETQYF.

This clone appeared once. The chain has TRBV19 and TRBJ1-5; D perhaps matches TRBD1 (6 bases). This CDR3 is built from 14 residues. Trimming left V 7 bases short and J 3 bases short, with 13 bases between. Germline assignment: CDR1 LNHDA and CDR2 SQIVND (reference sequence). CDR3 coding DNA: TGTGCCAGTAAAACAGGGAGTAACAATCAGCCCCAGCATTTT. It specifies CASKTGSNNQPQHF.

This clone has a handful of counts. This chain links TRBV7-9 with TRBJ1-2; D call uncertain. The V end lost 1 base, the J end lost 2 bases, and 8 bases lay between the germline ends. The V gene's germline CDR1 is SEHNR and CDR2 FQNEAQ (reference sequence). This CDR3 has 14 amino acids. CDR3 sequence reads: CASSLGSGNYGYTF. For the CDR3, the DNA is TGTGCCAGCAGCTTAGGCTCCGGCAACTATGGCTACACCTTC. The complete variable domain, with remaining parts taken from reference TRBV7-9 and TRBJ1-2, reads DTGVSQNPRHKITKRGQNVTFRCDPISEHNRLYWYRQTLGQGPEFLTYFQNEAQLEKSRLLSDRFSAERPKGSFSTLEIQRTEQGDSAMYLCASSLGSGNYGYTFGSGTRLTVV.

This rearrangement joins TRBV7-9 to TRBJ1-1; 7 bases fit TRBD1. The V gene end was trimmed by 5 bases and the J gene end by 1 base; junction bases not matched to a gene: 7. Per the germline V gene, CDR1 is SEHNR and CDR2 is FQNEAQ (reference sequence). This CDR3 spans 15 amino acids. The CDR3 DNA reads TGTGCCAGCAGCCCCACGACAGGGCGGAACACTGAAGCTTTCTTT. Encoded protein: CASSPTTGRNTEAFF.

This sequence joins TRBV4-3 and TRBJ2-2, with TRBD2 identical over 7 bases. Per germline, CDR1 LGHNA and CDR2 YSLEER. Losses at the gene ends were 1 base for V and 4 bases for J; bases not matched to a gene: 18. There are 20 residues in the CDR3. For the CDR3, the DNA is TGCGCCAGCAGCCAAGTCTACCCCGCTAGCGGTCGGGTGGGCACCGGGGAGCTGTTTTTT. This gives the protein CASSQVYPASGRVGTGELFF.

The chain employs TRBV7-2 and TRBJ1-1; tentative D call: TRBD1 (5 bases). Germline V CDR1 and CDR2: SGHTA, FQGNSA. The CDR3 spans 15 residues. Trimming removed 5 bases from V and 4 bases from J, with 17 bases in between. CDR3 residues: CASSRPRAKSTEAFF. The DNA of the CDR3 is TGTGCCAGCAGCCGACCCAGGGCAAAGAGCACTGAAGCTTTCTTT.

This chain uses TRBV4-2 with TRBJ1-4, with 9 bases lining up with TRBD1. Germline V gives CDR1 LGHNA, CDR2 YNFKEQ. J gave up 2 bases and V 1 base, and 8 bases lay outside the gene matches. This CDR3 contains 18 residues. Written as DNA, the CDR3 is TGTGCCAGCAGCCAAGGTAACACAGGGGGCGGCACTAATGAAAAACTGTTTTTT. Its protein product is CASSQGNTGGGTNEKLFF.

Regarding this clone: Other DNA sequences from this sample encode an identical CDR3 as well. The chain couples TRBV9 to TRBJ1-5; TRBD1 aligns across 7 bases. J gave up 3 bases and V 0 bases, and 3 bases lay outside the gene matches. This CDR3 comprises 15 residues. Germline V gene lookup returns CDR1 SGDLS and CDR2 YYNGEE. CDR3 in amino acids: CASSVGQGHNQPQHF. For the CDR3, the DNA is TGTGCCAGCAGCGTAGGACAGGGACACAATCAGCCCCAGCATTTT.

This chain uses TRBV19 with TRBJ2-1, with D tentatively TRBD1 or TRBD2 (7 bases each). CDR1 is LNHDA, CDR2 SQIVND, per germline (reference sequence). The CDR3 is 13 amino acids. The V gene lost 10 bases and the J gene lost 9 bases, with 19 bases spanning the gap. The CDR3 sequence is CAIGEGAPSEQFF. The CDR3 coding sequence is TGTGCCATTGGGGAGGGGGCGCCTAGTGAGCAGTTCTTC.

The rearrangement joins TRBV6-5 to TRBJ1-2, with 8 bases identical to TRBD1. V shed 2 bases, J shed 6 bases, and the junction held 2 bases outside the gene matches. Germline loops: CDR1 MNHEY, CDR2 SVGAGI. CDR3 size: 13 residues. CDR3 nucleotide sequence: TGTGCCAGCAGTTACGGGACAGGAAATGGCTACACCTTC. This encodes CASSYGTGNGYTF.

The rearrangement links TRBV30 to TRBJ1-1; D is undetermined. Trimming pared 2 bases from V and 6 bases from J, leaving 10 bases between. The CDR3 loop spans 12 amino acids. In germline, CDR1 is GTSNPN, CDR2 SVGIG (reference sequence). The CDR3 region has the DNA TGTGCCTGGAGTTGGGAGAGAGCTGAAGCTTTCTTT. Translating gives CAWSWERAEAFF.